The clone carrying this T cell receptor (beta chain) was picked up a small number of times. No antigen is known for it. This entry belongs to a study of early T cells in non-severe SARS-CoV-2 infection. Study information: RNA in bulk from unsorted whole blood was sequenced, and chains were unpaired.

Study results and limitations: Lookups in VDJdb leaned toward anti-spike CD8 responses and missed private and CD4 specificities.

Germline assignment: CDR1 DFQATT and CDR2 SNEGSKA (reference sequence). Trimming cost V 0 bases and J 2 bases; bases outside gene matches: 5. The CDR3 is 16 residues long. Unique molecular identifiers tagged individual cDNA molecules. Each CDR3 protein is one row after TCRdb ran MiXCR on the 5' RACE reads. The repertoire includes 60,000 to 65,000 distinct CDR3 sequences, approximately 9.3% of them detected once, and 1.2% sits in the top ten. Specimen: whole blood. The gene calls are TRBV20-1 and TRBJ2-3, with 10 nucleotides matching TRBD2. The sequence was obtained from an adult who was a healthcare worker with PCR-confirmed SARS-CoV-2 infection or an uninfected control (not recorded which). Written as DNA, the CDR3 is TGCAGTGCTAGAGATAGCGGGGGGCTCCCCACAGATACGCAGTATTTT. Translation gives CSARDSGGLPTDTQYF.